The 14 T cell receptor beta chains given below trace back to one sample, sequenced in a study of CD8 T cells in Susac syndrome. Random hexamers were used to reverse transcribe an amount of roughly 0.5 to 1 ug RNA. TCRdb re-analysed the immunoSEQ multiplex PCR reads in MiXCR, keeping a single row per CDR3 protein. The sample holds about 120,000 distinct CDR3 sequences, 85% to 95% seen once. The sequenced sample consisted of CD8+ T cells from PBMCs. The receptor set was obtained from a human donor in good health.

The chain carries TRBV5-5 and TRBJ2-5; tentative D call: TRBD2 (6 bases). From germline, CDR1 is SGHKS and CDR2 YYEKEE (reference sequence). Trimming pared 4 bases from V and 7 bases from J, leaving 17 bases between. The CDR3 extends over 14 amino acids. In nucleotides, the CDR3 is TGTGCCAGCAGCGCCGGACTGGTGGAGGGGACCCAGTACTTC. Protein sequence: CASSAGLVEGTQYF.

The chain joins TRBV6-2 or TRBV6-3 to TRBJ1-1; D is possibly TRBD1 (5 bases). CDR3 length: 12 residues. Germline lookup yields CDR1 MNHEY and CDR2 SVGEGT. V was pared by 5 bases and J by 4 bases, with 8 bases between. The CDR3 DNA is TGTGCCAGCAGTCGACAGAGCACTGAAGCTTTCTTT. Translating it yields CASSRQSTEAFF.

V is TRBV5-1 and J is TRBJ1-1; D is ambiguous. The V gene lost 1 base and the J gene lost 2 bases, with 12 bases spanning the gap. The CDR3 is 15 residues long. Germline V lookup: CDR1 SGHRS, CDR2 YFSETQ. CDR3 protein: CASSLLNKENTEAFF. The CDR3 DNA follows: TGCGCCAGCAGCTTGCTTAACAAGGAAAACACTGAAGCTTTCTTT.

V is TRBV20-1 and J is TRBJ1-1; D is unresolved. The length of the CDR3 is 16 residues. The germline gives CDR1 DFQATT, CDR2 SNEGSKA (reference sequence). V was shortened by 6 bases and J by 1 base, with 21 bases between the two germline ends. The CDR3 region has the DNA TGCAGTGCCACATCCCGCGAAGGAGTAGGGAACACTGAAGCTTTCTTT. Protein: CSATSREGVGNTEAFF.

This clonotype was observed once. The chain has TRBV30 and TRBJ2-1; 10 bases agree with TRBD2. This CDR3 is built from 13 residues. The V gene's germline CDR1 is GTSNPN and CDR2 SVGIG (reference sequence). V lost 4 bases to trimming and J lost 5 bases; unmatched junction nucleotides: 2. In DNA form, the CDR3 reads TGTGCCTGGACTAGCGGGAGCAACAATGAGCAGTTCTTC. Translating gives CAWTSGSNNEQFF.

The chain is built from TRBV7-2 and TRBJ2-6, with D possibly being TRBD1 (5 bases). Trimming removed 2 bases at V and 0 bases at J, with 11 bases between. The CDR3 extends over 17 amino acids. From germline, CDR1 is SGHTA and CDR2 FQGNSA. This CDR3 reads CASSLNRLSSGANVLTF. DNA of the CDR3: TGTGCCAGCAGCTTAAACAGGCTAAGCTCTGGGGCCAACGTCCTGACTTTC.

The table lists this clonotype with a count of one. The CDR3 reads CASSPLGAGTGNEQFF. CDR3 nucleotide sequence: TGTGCCAGCAGCCCGTTAGGTGCTGGAACGGGTAATGAGCAGTTCTTC. The chain carries TRBV7-2 and TRBJ2-1; D gene unclear. Trimming took off 5 bases at V and 7 bases at J, with 21 bases between the two ends. Germline V gene sequence: CDR1 SGHTA, CDR2 FQGNSA. The CDR3 length is 16 residues.

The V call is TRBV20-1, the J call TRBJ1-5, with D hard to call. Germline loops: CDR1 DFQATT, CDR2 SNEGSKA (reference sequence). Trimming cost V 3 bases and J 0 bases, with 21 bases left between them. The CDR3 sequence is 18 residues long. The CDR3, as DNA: TGCAGTGCTAGTAATTCGGGCAGATTCGAACATAGCAATCAGCCCCAGCATTTT. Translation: CSASNSGRFEHSNQPQHF.

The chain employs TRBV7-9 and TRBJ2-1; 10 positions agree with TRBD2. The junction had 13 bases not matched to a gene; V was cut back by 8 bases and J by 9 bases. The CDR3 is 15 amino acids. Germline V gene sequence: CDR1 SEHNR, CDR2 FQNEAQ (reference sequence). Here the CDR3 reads CASGGLAEGTGEQFF. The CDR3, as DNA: TGTGCCAGCGGCGGACTAGCGGAGGGTACAGGTGAGCAGTTCTTC. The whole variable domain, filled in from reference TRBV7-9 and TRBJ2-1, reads DTGVSQNPRHKITKRGQNVTFRCDPISEHNRLYWYRQTLGQGPEFLTYFQNEAQLEKSRLLSDRFSAERPKGSFSTLEIQRTEQGDSAMYLCASGGLAEGTGEQFFGPGTRLTVL.

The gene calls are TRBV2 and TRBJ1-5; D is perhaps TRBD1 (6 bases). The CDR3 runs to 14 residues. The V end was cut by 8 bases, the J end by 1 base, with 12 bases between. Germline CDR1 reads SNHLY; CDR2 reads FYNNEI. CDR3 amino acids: CASRYRESNQPQHF. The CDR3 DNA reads TGTGCCAGCCGATACAGGGAGAGCAATCAGCCCCAGCATTTT.

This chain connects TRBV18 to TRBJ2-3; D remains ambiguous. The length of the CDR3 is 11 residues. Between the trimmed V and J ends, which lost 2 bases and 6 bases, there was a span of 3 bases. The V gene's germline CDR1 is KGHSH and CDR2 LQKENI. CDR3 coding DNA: TGTGCCAGCTCACCATGGGATACGCAGTATTTT. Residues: CASSPWDTQYF.

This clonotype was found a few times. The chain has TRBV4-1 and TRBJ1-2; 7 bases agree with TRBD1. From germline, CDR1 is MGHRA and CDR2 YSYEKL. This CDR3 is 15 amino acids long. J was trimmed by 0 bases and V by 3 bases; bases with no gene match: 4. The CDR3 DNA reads TGCGCCAGCAGCCACCAACAGGGGACTAACTATGGCTACACCTTC. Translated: CASSHQQGTNYGYTF.

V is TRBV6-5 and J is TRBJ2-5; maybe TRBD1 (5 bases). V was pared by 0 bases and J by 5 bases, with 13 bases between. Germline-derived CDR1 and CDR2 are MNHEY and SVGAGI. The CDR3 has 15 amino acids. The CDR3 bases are TGTGCCAGCAGTTACTCTCCGCAGGGCCGGGAGACCCAGTACTTC. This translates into CASSYSPQGRETQYF.

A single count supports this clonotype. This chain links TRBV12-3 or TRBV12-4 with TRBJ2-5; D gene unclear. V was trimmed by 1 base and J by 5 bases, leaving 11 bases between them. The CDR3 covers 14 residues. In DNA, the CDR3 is TGTGCCAGCAGTTTAGGCCGAGGTTTTGAGACCCAGTACTTC. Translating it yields CASSLGRGFETQYF.